These T cell receptor beta chains were read from a single sample in a study of T cell repertoires in ileal Crohn's disease. Repertoires were generated with immunoSEQ multiplex PCR, while TCRdb's copy carries only in-frame clones and drops some. The sample consists of approximately 4,000 clones, about 80% of them appearing once. The material sequenced was ileal tissue. The receptors originated from an adult with Crohn's disease. CDR3s include the opening cysteine and the closing phenylalanine or tryptophan. Fields, in order: V gene, J gene, D gene, clone size, CDR3 protein, CDR3 DNA. The D gene is left open where the match is weak. Only some rows state a clone size, as once, few, many or a class for expanded clones.

v_gene: TRBV27
j_gene: TRBJ2-3
d_gene: TRBD2
abundance: .
CDR3aa: CASRKTSGLTDTQYF
CDR3nt: TGTGCCAGCAGGAAGACTAGCGGGCTCACAGATACGCAGTATTTT

v_gene: TRBV9
j_gene: TRBJ1-2
d_gene: .
abundance: .
CDR3aa: CASSVGVGSSGYGYTF
CDR3nt: TGTGCCAGCAGCGTAGGCGTAGGGAGTTCGGGCTATGGCTACACCTTC

v_gene: TRBV5-5
j_gene: TRBJ2-3
d_gene: TRBD2
abundance: once
CDR3aa: CASSFGGSTDTQYF
CDR3nt: TGTGCCAGCAGCTTCGGGGGGAGCACAGATACGCAGTATTTT

v_gene: TRBV18
j_gene: TRBJ1-1
d_gene: .
abundance: .
CDR3aa: CASSLAFDEAFF
CDR3nt: TGTGCCAGCTCACTAGCCTTTGATGAAGCTTTCTTT

v_gene: TRBV7-9
j_gene: TRBJ1-2
d_gene: .
abundance: .
CDR3aa: CASSSSDSRSYGYTF
CDR3nt: TGTGCCAGCAGCTCATCGGACAGCCGCTCCTATGGCTACACCTTC

v_gene: TRBV25-1
j_gene: TRBJ2-7
d_gene: .
abundance: few
CDR3aa: CASSDLRGSDYEQYF
CDR3nt: TGTGCCAGCAGTGACCTTCGGGGGTCGGACTACGAGCAGTACTTC

v_gene: TRBV18
j_gene: TRBJ2-3
d_gene: .
abundance: .
CDR3aa: CASSPREGGSTDTQYF
CDR3nt: TGTGCCAGCTCACCACGAGAAGGCGGGAGCACAGATACGCAGTATTTT

v_gene: TRBV9
j_gene: TRBJ2-3
d_gene: TRBD2
abundance: .
CDR3aa: CASSGTSGSVTDTQYF
CDR3nt: TGTGCCAGCAGCGGAACTAGCGGGAGCGTAACAGATACGCAGTATTTT

v_gene: TRBV14
j_gene: TRBJ1-4
d_gene: .
abundance: .
CDR3aa: CASSQDLRERTLGTNEKLFF
CDR3nt: TGTGCCAGCAGCCAAGATCTCAGGGAAAGAACCTTGGGAACTAATGAAAAACTGTTTTTT

v_gene: TRBV25-1
j_gene: TRBJ1-1
d_gene: .
abundance: .
CDR3aa: CATENRVNTEAFF
CDR3nt: TGTGCCACCGAGAACAGGGTGAACACTGAAGCTTTCTTT

v_gene: TRBV27
j_gene: TRBJ2-6
d_gene: .
abundance: few
CDR3aa: CATGITGSAGANVLTF
CDR3nt: TGTGCCACCGGGATTACAGGGAGCGCTGGGGCCAACGTCCTGACTTTC

v_gene: TRBV5-1
j_gene: TRBJ2-3
d_gene: .
abundance: .
CDR3aa: CASSLEGDTDTQYF
CDR3nt: TGCGCCAGCAGCTTAGAGGGTGACACAGATACGCAGTATTTT

v_gene: TRBV7-8
j_gene: TRBJ2-1
d_gene: .
abundance: once
CDR3aa: CASGSTSLGEQFF
CDR3nt: TGTGCCAGCGGGAGTACGTCGTTGGGTGAGCAGTTCTTC

v_gene: TRBV7-9
j_gene: TRBJ1-3
d_gene: .
abundance: .
CDR3aa: CASSLLSTDFSGNTIYF
CDR3nt: TGTGCCAGCAGTTTACTTTCGACAGATTTCTCTGGAAACACCATATATTTT

v_gene: TRBV27
j_gene: TRBJ2-3
d_gene: .
abundance: .
CDR3aa: CASSYGGVPPTQYF
CDR3nt: TGTGCCAGCAGTTACGGGGGAGTTCCCCCTACGCAGTATTTT

v_gene: TRBV6-5
j_gene: TRBJ1-1
d_gene: .
abundance: .
CDR3aa: CASSSTRGTEAFF
CDR3nt: TGTGCCAGCAGTTCTACAAGGGGGACTGAAGCTTTCTTT

v_gene: TRBV6-5
j_gene: TRBJ2-1
d_gene: TRBD2
abundance: .
CDR3aa: CASSYSSGARYNEQFF
CDR3nt: TGTGCCAGCAGTTACTCGAGCGGGGCCCGATACAATGAGCAGTTCTTC

v_gene: TRBV27
j_gene: TRBJ1-5
d_gene: .
abundance: .
CDR3aa: CASRNRDINQPQHF
CDR3nt: TGTGCCAGCAGGAATCGGGACATCAATCAGCCCCAGCATTTT

v_gene: TRBV5-1
j_gene: TRBJ2-3
d_gene: TRBD1
abundance: .
CDR3aa: CASSLYFLRQGKGSTDTQYF
CDR3nt: TGCGCCAGCAGCTTGTACTTCCTCCGACAGGGGAAGGGTAGCACAGATACGCAGTATTTT

v_gene: TRBV25-1
j_gene: TRBJ2-1
d_gene: .
abundance: .
CDR3aa: CASSEQGKDSYNEQFF
CDR3nt: TGTGCCAGCAGTGAACAGGGGAAGGACTCCTACAATGAGCAGTTCTTC

v_gene: TRBV6-4
j_gene: TRBJ2-3
d_gene: TRBD2
abundance: .
CDR3aa: CASSELAGSTDTQYF
CDR3nt: TGTGCCAGCAGTGAACTAGCGGGAAGCACAGATACGCAGTATTTT

v_gene: TRBV27
j_gene: TRBJ2-7
d_gene: .
abundance: .
CDR3aa: CASKMYSGASYEQYF
CDR3nt: TGTGCCAGCAAAATGTACAGTGGGGCCTCCTACGAGCAGTACTTC

v_gene: TRBV4-2
j_gene: TRBJ1-2
d_gene: .
abundance: .
CDR3aa: CASSHRVPVNGYTF
CDR3nt: TGTGCCAGCAGCCACAGGGTTCCCGTGAATGGCTACACCTTC

v_gene: TRBV14
j_gene: TRBJ2-7
d_gene: .
abundance: .
CDR3aa: CASSQGLGETYEQYF
CDR3nt: TGTGCCAGCAGCCAAGGGTTAGGGGAAACCTACGAGCAGTACTTC

v_gene: TRBV7-6
j_gene: TRBJ2-7
d_gene: TRBD2
abundance: .
CDR3aa: CASSLAGGYSYEQYF
CDR3nt: TGTGCCAGCAGCTTAGCGGGGGGGTATTCCTACGAGCAGTACTTC